The TCR beta chain described here comes from a study of CD8 T cells in Susac syndrome. Random-hexamer reverse transcription was applied to roughly 0.45 to 1 ug RNA. Amplification of TCR beta CDR3 used immunoSEQ multiplex PCR across 54 Vbeta and 13 Jbeta. TCRdb passed the immunoSEQ multiplex PCR reads through MiXCR, listing each CDR3 protein once. The profile shows approximately 130,000 distinct CDR3 sequences, around 91% of them singletons. The authors carried out high-throughput sequencing of TCR beta. They applied it to CD8+ and CD4+ T cells obtained from blood. Multiple sclerosis controls were treatment-naive patients with stable or active relapsing-remitting disease. It was negative isolation that provided the CD8+ and CD4+ T cells, whereas TEMRA cells were enriched by FACS. Germline-derived CDR1 and CDR2 are SEHNR and FQNEAQ (reference sequence). The CDR3 length is 13 residues. V was clipped by 6 bases and J by 8 bases, with 14 bases between them.

This receptor was taken from a human donor with multiple sclerosis. The specimen sequenced was CD8+ T cells from PBMCs. The chain is built from TRBV7-9 and TRBJ2-1; the D is unclear. CDR3 in DNA: TGTGCCAGCAGATTATCCTCAGCCGATGAGCAGTTCTTC. This codes for CASRLSSADEQFF.